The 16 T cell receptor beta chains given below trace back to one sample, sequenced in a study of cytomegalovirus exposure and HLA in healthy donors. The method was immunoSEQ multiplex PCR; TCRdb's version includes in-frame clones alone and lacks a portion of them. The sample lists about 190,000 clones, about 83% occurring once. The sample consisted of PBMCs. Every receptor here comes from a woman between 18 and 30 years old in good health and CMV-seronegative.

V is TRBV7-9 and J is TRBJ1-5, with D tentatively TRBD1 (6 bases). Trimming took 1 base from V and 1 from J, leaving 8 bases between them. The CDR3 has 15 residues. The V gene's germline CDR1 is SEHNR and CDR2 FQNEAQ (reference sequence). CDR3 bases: TGTGCCAGCAGCTTAGAACAGGGCAGCAATCAGCCCCAGCATTTT. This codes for CASSLEQGSNQPQHF.

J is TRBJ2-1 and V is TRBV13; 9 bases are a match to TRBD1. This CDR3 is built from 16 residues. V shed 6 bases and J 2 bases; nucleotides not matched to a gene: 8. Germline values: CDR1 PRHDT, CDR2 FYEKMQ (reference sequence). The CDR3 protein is CASRTERDRAYNEQFF. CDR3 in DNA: TGTGCCAGCAGAACCGAGCGGGACAGGGCCTACAATGAGCAGTTCTTC.

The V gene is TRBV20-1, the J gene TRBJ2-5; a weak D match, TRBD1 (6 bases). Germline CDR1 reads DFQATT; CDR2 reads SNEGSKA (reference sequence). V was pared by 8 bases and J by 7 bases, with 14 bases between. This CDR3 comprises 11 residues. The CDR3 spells CSMGRGGTQYF. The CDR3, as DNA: TGCAGTATGGGGCGAGGGGGGACCCAGTACTTC.

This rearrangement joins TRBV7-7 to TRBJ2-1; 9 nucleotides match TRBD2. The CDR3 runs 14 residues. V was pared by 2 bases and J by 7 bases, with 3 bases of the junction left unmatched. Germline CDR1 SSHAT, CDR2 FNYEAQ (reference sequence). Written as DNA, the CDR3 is TGTGCCAGCAGCTTAACTAGCGGGTCTAATGAGCAGTTCTTC. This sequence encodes CASSLTSGSNEQFF.

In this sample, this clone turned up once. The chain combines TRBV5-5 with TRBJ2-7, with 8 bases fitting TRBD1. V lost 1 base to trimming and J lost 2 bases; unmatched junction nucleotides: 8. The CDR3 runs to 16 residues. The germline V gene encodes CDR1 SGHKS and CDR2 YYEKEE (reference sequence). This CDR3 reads CASSLRPGQATYEQYF. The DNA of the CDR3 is TGTGCCAGCAGCTTGCGTCCGGGACAGGCGACCTACGAGCAGTACTTC.

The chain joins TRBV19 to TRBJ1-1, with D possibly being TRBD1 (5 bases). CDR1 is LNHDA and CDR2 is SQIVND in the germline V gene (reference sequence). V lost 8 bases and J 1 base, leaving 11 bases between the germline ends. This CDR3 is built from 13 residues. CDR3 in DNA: TGTGCCAGTTGGGGGGGATGGAACACTGAAGCTTTCTTT. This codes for CASWGGWNTEAFF.

The CDR3 nucleotides read TGTGCCAGCAGCCCAAAGCGGGGGGGCTACGAGCAGTACTTC. Its protein product is CASSPKRGGYEQYF. The rearrangement links TRBV9 to TRBJ2-7, with 10 positions matching TRBD2. The CDR3 runs to 14 residues. Germline V gives CDR1 SGDLS, CDR2 YYNGEE. V shed 4 bases and J 3 bases; nucleotides not matched to a gene: 4.

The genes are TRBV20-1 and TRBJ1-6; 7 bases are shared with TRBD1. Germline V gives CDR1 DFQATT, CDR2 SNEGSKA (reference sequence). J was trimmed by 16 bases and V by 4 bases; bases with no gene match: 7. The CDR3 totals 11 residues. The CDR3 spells CSAKRDSRLHF. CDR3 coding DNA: TGCAGTGCTAAAAGGGACAGCCGGCTCCACTTT.

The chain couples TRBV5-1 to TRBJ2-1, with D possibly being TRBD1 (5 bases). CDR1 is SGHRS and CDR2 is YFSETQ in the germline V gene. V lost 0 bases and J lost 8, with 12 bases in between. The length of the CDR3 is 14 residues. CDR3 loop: CASSLGQSSHEQFF. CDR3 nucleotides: TGCGCCAGCAGCTTGGGACAGAGTTCGCATGAGCAGTTCTTC.

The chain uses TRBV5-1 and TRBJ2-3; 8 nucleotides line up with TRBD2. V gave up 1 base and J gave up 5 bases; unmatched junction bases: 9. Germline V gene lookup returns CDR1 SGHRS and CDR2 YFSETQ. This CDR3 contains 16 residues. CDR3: CASSLFTGGLIDTQYF. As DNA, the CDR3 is TGCGCCAGCAGCTTGTTCACGGGAGGGCTGATAGATACGCAGTATTTT.

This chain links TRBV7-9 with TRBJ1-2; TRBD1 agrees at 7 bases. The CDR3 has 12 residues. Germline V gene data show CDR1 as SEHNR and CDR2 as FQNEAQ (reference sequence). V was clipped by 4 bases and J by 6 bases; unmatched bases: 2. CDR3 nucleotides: TGTGCCAGCAGCTCAGGGGGGCATGGCTACACCTTC. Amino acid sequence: CASSSGGHGYTF.

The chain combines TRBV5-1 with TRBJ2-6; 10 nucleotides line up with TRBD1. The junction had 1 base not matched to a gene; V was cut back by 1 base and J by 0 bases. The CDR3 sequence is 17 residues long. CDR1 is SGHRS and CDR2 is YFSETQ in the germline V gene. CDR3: CASSLRTGGSGANVLTF. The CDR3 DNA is TGCGCCAGCAGCTTGCGGACAGGGGGCTCTGGGGCCAACGTCCTGACTTTC.

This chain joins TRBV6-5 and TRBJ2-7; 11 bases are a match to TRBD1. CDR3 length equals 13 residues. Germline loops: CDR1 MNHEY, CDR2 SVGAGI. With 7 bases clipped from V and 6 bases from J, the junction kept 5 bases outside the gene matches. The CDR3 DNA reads TGTGCCAGCAAGAGGACAGGGGGCCGCGAGCAGTACTTC. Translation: CASKRTGGREQYF.

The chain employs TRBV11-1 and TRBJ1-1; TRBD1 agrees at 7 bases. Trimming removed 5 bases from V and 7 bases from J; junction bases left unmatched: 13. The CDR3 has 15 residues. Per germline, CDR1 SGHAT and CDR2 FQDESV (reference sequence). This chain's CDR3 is CASSVRGGAGLEAFF. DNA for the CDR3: TGTGCCAGCAGCGTTAGAGGGGGCGCAGGCCTTGAAGCTTTCTTT.

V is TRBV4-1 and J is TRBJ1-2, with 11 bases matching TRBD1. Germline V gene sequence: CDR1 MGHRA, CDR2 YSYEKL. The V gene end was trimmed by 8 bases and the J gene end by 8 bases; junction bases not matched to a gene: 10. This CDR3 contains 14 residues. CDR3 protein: CASRPPGQGVGYTF. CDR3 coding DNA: TGCGCCAGCCGCCCGCCGGGACAGGGGGTCGGCTACACCTTC.

CDR3 sequence (DNA): TGCGCCAGCAGCTTGGACAGGGCAAGGGGCTACACCTTC. Its protein product is CASSLDRARGYTF. The chain recombines TRBV5-1 with TRBJ1-2; tentative D call: TRBD1 (6 bases). In germline, CDR1 is SGHRS, CDR2 YFSETQ. V lost 0 bases and J lost 8, with 11 bases in between. The CDR3 loop spans 13 amino acids. Combining the CDR3 with reference TRBV5-1 and TRBJ1-2 gives the whole variable domain KAGVTQTPRYLIKTRGQQVTLSCSPISGHRSVSWYQQTPGQGLQFLFEYFSETQRNKGNFPGRFSGRQFSNSRSEMNVSTLELGDSALYLCASSLDRARGYTFGSGTRLTVV.